This T cell receptor (beta chain) emerged from a study of identical twins. Germline lookup yields CDR1 DFQATT and CDR2 SNEGSKA (reference sequence). V shed 5 bases, J shed 0 bases, and the junction held 9 bases outside the gene matches. CDR3 length: 16 residues. Whole-study findings and limits: Beta out-of-frame sequences showed weaker excess sharing between twins. For cord blood, abundant beta clonotypes had fewer insertions, unlike memory repertoires, which showed none.

One entry per CDR3 protein results from TCRdb running MiXCR on the 5' RACE reads. This table holds under 250,000 distinct CDR3 sequences, roughly an eighth found once. In regard to this clonotype: Its antigen is not identified.

These same data were also listed under a study on yellow fever vaccine responses in identical twins. This second study notes: Twins reportedly showed a vaccine T cell response that seemed partly convergent and partly personalized.

This sequence was found in a woman between 18 and 29 years old in good health. The genes are TRBV20-1 and TRBJ1-5; 8 bases agree with TRBD1. The sequenced sample consisted of memory (CD45RO+) T cells sorted from blood. The CDR3 DNA follows: TGCAGTGCTCACGGACAGGGAAGAGTTAGCAATCAGCCCCAGCATTTT. This sequence encodes CSAHGQGRVSNQPQHF.